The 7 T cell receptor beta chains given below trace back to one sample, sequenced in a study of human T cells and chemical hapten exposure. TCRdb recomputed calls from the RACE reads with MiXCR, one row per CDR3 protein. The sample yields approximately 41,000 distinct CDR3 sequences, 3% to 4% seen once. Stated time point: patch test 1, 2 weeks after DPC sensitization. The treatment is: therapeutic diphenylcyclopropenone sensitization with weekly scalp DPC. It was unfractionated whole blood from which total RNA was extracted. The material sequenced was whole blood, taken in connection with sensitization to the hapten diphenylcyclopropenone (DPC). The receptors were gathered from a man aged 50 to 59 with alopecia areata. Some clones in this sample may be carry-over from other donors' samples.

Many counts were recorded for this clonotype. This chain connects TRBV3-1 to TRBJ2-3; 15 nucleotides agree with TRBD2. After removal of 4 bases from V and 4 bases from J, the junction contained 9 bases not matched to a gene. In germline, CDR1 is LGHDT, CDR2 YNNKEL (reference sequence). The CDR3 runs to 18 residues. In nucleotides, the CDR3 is TGTGCCAGCAGCCCCGGACTAGCGGGAGGGCCTCTCGCAGATACGCAGTATTTT. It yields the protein CASSPGLAGGPLADTQYF.

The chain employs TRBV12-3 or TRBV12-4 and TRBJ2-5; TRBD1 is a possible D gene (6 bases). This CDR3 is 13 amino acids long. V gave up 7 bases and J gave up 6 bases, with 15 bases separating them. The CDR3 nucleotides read TGTGCCAGCATCCCGTTGGGGGCCAAGACCCAGTACTTC. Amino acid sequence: CASIPLGAKTQYF.

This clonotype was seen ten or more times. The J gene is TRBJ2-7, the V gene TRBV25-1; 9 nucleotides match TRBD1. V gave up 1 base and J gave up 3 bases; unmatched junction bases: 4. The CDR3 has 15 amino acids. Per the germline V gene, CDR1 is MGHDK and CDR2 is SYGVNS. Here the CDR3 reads CASSELDRGGYEQYF. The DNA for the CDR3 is TGTGCCAGCAGTGAATTGGACAGGGGAGGCTACGAGCAGTACTTC.

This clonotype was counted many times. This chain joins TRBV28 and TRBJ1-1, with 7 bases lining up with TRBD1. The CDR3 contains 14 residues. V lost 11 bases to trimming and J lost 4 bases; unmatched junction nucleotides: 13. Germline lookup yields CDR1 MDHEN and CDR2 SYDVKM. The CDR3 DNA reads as TGTGCCGTAGGAGGATACAGGGGAAGCACTGAAGCTTTCTTT. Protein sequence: CAVGGYRGSTEAFF.

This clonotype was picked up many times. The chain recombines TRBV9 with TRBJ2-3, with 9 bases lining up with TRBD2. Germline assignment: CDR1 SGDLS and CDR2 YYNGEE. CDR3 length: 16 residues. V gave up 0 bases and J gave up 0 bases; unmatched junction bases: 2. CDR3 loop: CASSVATSGSTDTQYF. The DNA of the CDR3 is TGTGCCAGCAGCGTAGCAACTAGCGGGAGCACAGATACGCAGTATTTT.

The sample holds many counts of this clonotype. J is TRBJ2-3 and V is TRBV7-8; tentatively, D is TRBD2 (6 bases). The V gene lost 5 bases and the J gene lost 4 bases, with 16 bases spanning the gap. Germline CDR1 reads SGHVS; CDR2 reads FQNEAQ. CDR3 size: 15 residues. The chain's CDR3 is CASSPETGVADTQYF. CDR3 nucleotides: TGTGCCAGCAGCCCGGAGACGGGGGTGGCAGATACGCAGTATTTT.

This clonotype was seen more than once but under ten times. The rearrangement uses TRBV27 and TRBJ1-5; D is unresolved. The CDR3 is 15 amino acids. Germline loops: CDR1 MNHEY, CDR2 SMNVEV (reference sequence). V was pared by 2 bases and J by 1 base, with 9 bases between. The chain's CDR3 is CASSLEGVSNQPQHF. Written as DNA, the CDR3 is TGTGCCAGCAGTTTAGAAGGAGTAAGCAATCAGCCCCAGCATTTT.